Below are 14 T cell receptor beta chains sequenced from a single sample in a study of T cell clonality in common variable immunodeficiency. Produced via immunoSEQ multiplex PCR; TCRdb's table is partial and in-frame only. This sample comprises tens of thousands of clones, none seen once only. What was sequenced was peripheral blood mononuclear cells. The receptors originated from a person between 18 and 69 years old in good health.

Ten or more counts support this clone. CDR3 DNA, as far as it was read: TGTGCCAGCAGCTTAGCCACAGGGGATGCCTACGAG. It codes for CASSLATGDAYE. The entire CDR3 is CASSLATGDAYEQYF. This chain connects TRBV7-2 to TRBJ2-7; TRBD1 agrees at 7 bases. The sequence runs out 3 residues before the end of the CDR3; the remainder is reconstructed from the germline J gene. The CDR3 totals 15 residues. Trimming removed 0 bases from V and 2 bases from J; junction bases left unmatched: 4. Looked up from germline, CDR1 is SGHTA and CDR2 is FQGNSA.

In its sample, this clone was seen many times. The CDR3 is cut off 3 residues early in the read; its end comes from the germline J gene. The V and J genes are TRBV4-1 and TRBJ1-5; D uncertain. V gave up 0 bases and J gave up 7 bases, with 4 bases separating them. Germline assignment: CDR1 MGHRA and CDR2 YSYEKL. The CDR3 sequence is 12 residues long. Partial CDR3 DNA: TGCGCCAGCAGCCAAGAGGCCCAGCCC. Translated, it gives CASSQEAQP. The full CDR3 is CASSQEAQPQHF.

There are a few counts of this clone. The read is 3 residues too short to cover the CDR3 end, so that end is filled in from the germline J gene. The V call is TRBV18, the J call TRBJ1-2; D may be TRBD1 (5 bases). Germline CDR1 KGHSH, CDR2 LQKENI. The CDR3 totals 20 residues. CDR3 DNA, as far as it was read: TGTGCCAGCTCACGGTCCTCCGGGACTAGCGGGGAAAGGAGCTCCTACGAA. Its protein product is CASSRSSGTSGERSSYE. In full, the CDR3 reads CASSRSSGTSGERSSYEYTF.

This clone was detected many times. The read ends 3 residues before the CDR3 terminus; that terminus is restored from the germline J gene. V gene TRBV10-3 combines with J gene TRBJ2-3, with a weak D call TRBD1 (5 bases). The CDR3 spans 15 residues. V dropped 4 bases and J dropped 5 bases, with 16 bases sitting between them. Germline-derived CDR1 and CDR2 are ENHRY and SYGVKD. Partial CDR3 DNA: TGTGCCATCAGTGTGGAAAAGGGGATGGGAGATACG. Protein sequence: CAISVEKGMGDT. In full, the CDR3 is CAISVEKGMGDTQYF.

This clone came up many times. Sequencing ends 3 residues short of the CDR3 end; the germline J gene provides the rest. The chain carries TRBV28 and TRBJ1-3; TRBD1 aligns across 8 bases. Losses at the gene ends were 2 bases for V and 3 bases for J; bases not matched to a gene: 0. The CDR3 consists of 14 residues. CDR1 is MDHEN and CDR2 is SYDVKM in the germline V gene. The sequenced CDR3 bases are TGTGCCAGCAGTTTAACAGGGGGTGGAAACACC. This encodes CASSLTGGGNT. The CDR3, in full, reads CASSLTGGGNTIYF.

Worth noting for this clone: The CDR3 end is not reached by the read, which stops 3 residues before it; the germline J gene fills it in. The chain has TRBV7-2 and TRBJ2-2; 7 nucleotides line up with TRBD1. CDR3 length: 14 residues. Germline CDR1 reads SGHTA; CDR2 reads FQGNSA. The CDR3 reads CASSLTLQGHKLFF. The DNA read from the CDR3 is TGTGCCAGCAGCTTAACTCTACAGGGGCACAAG.

This clone was found many times. Read coverage stops 3 residues before the CDR3 terminus; the germline J gene supplies the remainder. The chain joins TRBV28 to TRBJ2-3, with D possibly matching TRBD1 (5 bases). Trimming left V 6 bases short and J 5 bases short, with 15 bases between. Germline assignment: CDR1 MDHEN and CDR2 SYDVKM. This CDR3 is built from 14 residues. CDR3 protein: CASRLTLGVDTQYF. The part of the CDR3 DNA that was read is TGTGCCAGCAGGCTAACGCTAGGGGTAGATACG.

This clone was seen at least ten times. The read ends 3 residues early relative to the CDR3; the germline J gene fills the gap. The chain couples TRBV7-9 to TRBJ1-1; TRBD1 is a possible D gene (5 bases). Germline V CDR1 and CDR2: SEHNR, FQNEAQ (reference sequence). This CDR3 has 11 residues. The ends were cut back, 5 bases at V and 5 bases at J, with 6 bases in the middle. The CDR3 DNA, read in part, is TGTGCCAGCAGCACAGGAACTGAA. This codes for CASSTGTE. From start to end, the CDR3 is CASSTGTEAFF.

The table lists this clone with many counts. Read sequence stops 3 residues before the CDR3 end, and the germline J gene provides the missing end. The rearrangement links TRBV20-1 to TRBJ1-6; D is undetermined. CDR3 length equals 12 residues. Germline V CDR1 and CDR2: DFQATT, SNEGSKA (reference sequence). V shed 2 bases and J shed 6 bases, with 5 bases lying between them. The CDR3 here is CSARRANSPLHF. The sequenced CDR3 bases are TGCAGTGCTAGAAGAGCTAATTCACCC.

This clone was counted many times. This CDR3 reads CASGTGTAANTEAFF. CDR3 DNA, as far as it was read: TGTGCCAGTGGGACCGGGACAGCGGCTAACACTGAA. The rearrangement links TRBV19 to TRBJ1-1; 7 bases are a match to TRBD1. The CDR3 end lies 3 residues beyond the end of the read and is filled in from the germline J gene. V was clipped by 8 bases and J by 2 bases; unmatched bases: 11. CDR1 and CDR2 (germline): LNHDA, SQIVND (reference sequence). The CDR3 loop spans 15 amino acids.

This clone showed up many times. Sequencing ends 3 residues short of the CDR3 end; the germline J gene provides the rest. V and J are TRBV5-1 and TRBJ2-3; 10 nucleotides match TRBD2. After removal of 4 bases from V and 4 bases from J, the junction contained 9 bases not matched to a gene. Looked up from germline, CDR1 is SGHRS and CDR2 is YFSETQ. CDR3 length: 16 amino acids. Incomplete CDR3 DNA: TGCGCCAGCAGCGTTCTACTAGCGGGAAAGGCAGATACG. Translation: CASSVLLAGKADT. The entire CDR3 is CASSVLLAGKADTQYF.

This clone was detected ten times or more. The read comes to an end 3 residues before the CDR3 does, leaving the germline J gene to fill in the end. The J gene is TRBJ2-3, the V gene TRBV29-1; TRBD1 matches at 7 bases. CDR1 is SQVTM and CDR2 is ANQGSEA in the germline V gene. The CDR3 spans 12 residues. Partial CDR3 DNA: TGCAGCGTGGGGACAGATCAAGAGACG. It specifies CSVGTDQET. The entire CDR3 reads CSVGTDQETQYF.

This clone was recorded at least ten times. The observed sequence ends 3 residues before the CDR3 terminus, with the missing tail filled in from the germline J gene. The chain links TRBV5-6 to TRBJ2-2, with D perhaps TRBD1 (5 bases). Germline V gene lookup returns CDR1 SGHDT and CDR2 YYEEEE. The germline V and J ends were trimmed by 9 bases and 5 bases, with 14 bases remaining between them. The CDR3 covers 13 residues. The DNA read from the CDR3 is TGTGCCACGAGGCAGGGTGGGACCGGGGAG. The encoded protein is CATRQGGTGE. In full, the CDR3 reads CATRQGGTGELFF. The full variable domain, its missing parts supplied by reference TRBV5-6 and TRBJ2-2, is DAGVTQSPTHLIKTRGQQVTLRCSPKSGHDTVSWYQQALGQGPQFIFQYYEEEERQRGNFPDRFSGHQFPNYSSELNVNALLLGDSALYLCATRQGGTGELFFGEGSRLTVL.

The sample holds many counts of this clone. The read falls 3 residues short of the CDR3 end, and the missing part is taken from the germline J gene. J is TRBJ2-1 and V is TRBV24-1, with a weak D call TRBD1 (6 bases). The V end was cut by 4 bases, the J end by 6 bases, with 12 bases between. This CDR3 has 14 residues. Germline CDR1 and CDR2: KGHDR and SFDVKD. CDR3 DNA (partial): TGTGCCACCAGTGAGAACAGGGAACCCAATGAG. This translates into CATSENREPNE. From start to end, the CDR3 is CATSENREPNEQFF.